This passage covers 30 T cell receptor beta chains from one sample sequenced in a study of cytomegalovirus exposure and HLA in healthy donors (dated by TCRdb to between 2016 and 2019). The library relied on the immunoSEQ multiplex PCR assay. The multiplex PCR relied on a mix of 60 forward primers for TCR Vbeta segments and 13 reverse primers for TCR Jbeta segments. The table was pulled from immuneACCESS by TCRdb, which kept in-frame rearrangements only. Such tables lose some clones; where checked, under half of the loss comes from unresolved V genes, and the rest has no known cause. For this sample, the table gives about 140,000 clones. Over 2% of the sample rests with the top ten. Sequencing was done on a sample of PBMCs. The source of these receptors is a woman aged 18-29 years in good health and CMV-seronegative.

With respect to this clone: This sample includes further DNA sequences coding for the same CDR3. J is TRBJ2-1 and V is TRBV9; no clear D gene. The CDR3 spans 15 residues. Germline CDR1 SGDLS, CDR2 YYNGEE. V gave up 2 bases and J gave up 0 bases, with 9 bases separating them. CDR3 DNA sequence: TGTGCCAGCAGCGTTTCAGGTAGCTCCTACAATGAGCAGTTCTTC. Translation: CASSVSGSSYNEQFF.

This chain joins TRBV7-2 and TRBJ2-7, with 7 bases that match TRBD1. Germline CDR1 is SGHTA and CDR2 is FQGNSA. The junction had 8 bases not matched to a gene; V was cut back by 5 bases and J by 7 bases. This CDR3 is 13 amino acids long. This CDR3 reads CASSPGRGTEQYF. The CDR3 DNA reads TGTGCCAGCAGCCCCGGCAGGGGGACAGAGCAGTACTTC.

The chain joins TRBV25-1 to TRBJ2-7; 12 bases are a match to TRBD2. The trim removed 3 bases at V and 2 bases at J, leaving 8 bases unmatched. The germline V gene encodes CDR1 MGHDK and CDR2 SYGVNS. The CDR3 length is 17 residues. CDR3 DNA sequence: TGTGCCAGCAGTGACCTTATCGGACTAGCGGGGACCTACGAGCAGTACTTC. The encoded protein is CASSDLIGLAGTYEQYF.

This chain joins TRBV19 and TRBJ1-1, with a possible D match to TRBD1 (5 bases). The CDR3 is made up of 14 amino acids. V lost 2 bases to trimming and J lost 5 bases, with 12 bases between them. The germline CDR1 and CDR2 sequences are LNHDA and SQIVND (reference sequence). DNA for the CDR3: TGTGCCAGTAGTATAAGGGGCGTGCGGACTGAAGCTTTCTTT. This codes for CASSIRGVRTEAFF.

For the CDR3, the DNA is TGTGCCAGCAGCCGCGACACCGGGGAGCTGTTTTTT. This translates into CASSRDTGELFF. This chain uses TRBV13 with TRBJ2-2; the D is unclear. Trimming left V 5 bases short and J 3 bases short, with 4 bases between. Germline loops: CDR1 PRHDT, CDR2 FYEKMQ (reference sequence). CDR3 length: 12 amino acids.

The chain joins TRBV2 to TRBJ1-2; no clear D. This CDR3 region has 11 residues. The V and J ends lost 5 bases and 5 bases respectively, with 6 bases between them. CDR1 is SNHLY, CDR2 FYNNEI, per germline. DNA of the CDR3: TGTGCCAGCAGTAGAGTGTATGGCTACACCTTC. Its translation is CASSRVYGYTF. The whole variable domain, remainder taken from reference TRBV2 and TRBJ1-2, is EPEVTQTPSHQVTQMGQEVILRCVPISNHLYFYWYRQILGQKVEFLVSFYNNEISEKSEIFDDQFSVERPDGSNFTLKIRSTKLEDSAMYFCASSRVYGYTFGSGTRLTVV.

The rearrangement joins TRBV6-6 to TRBJ2-1, with TRBD2 matching 9 bases. The ends lost 2 bases at V and 4 bases at J; junction bases unmatched: 3. The CDR3 is 15 residues long. From germline, CDR1 is MNHNY and CDR2 SVGAGI (reference sequence). CDR3 nucleotides: TGTGCCAGCAGTTACCGACTAGCGGCTTACAATGAGCAGTTCTTC. This codes for CASSYRLAAYNEQFF.

The chain links TRBV6-4 to TRBJ2-3; TRBD2 matches at 7 bases. The V segment lost 5 bases and the J segment 2 bases; nucleotides outside the gene matches: 7. Germline V CDR1 and CDR2: MRHNA, SNTAGT. This CDR3 spans 15 amino acids. The CDR3: CASSPGRSYTDTQYF. As DNA, the CDR3 is TGTGCCAGCAGTCCCGGGAGGTCTTACACAGATACGCAGTATTTT.

The chain recombines TRBV7-2 with TRBJ2-3; TRBD1 might be the D (5 bases). V was pared by 2 bases and J by 0 bases, with 12 bases between. The CDR3 loop spans 16 amino acids. Germline CDR1 SGHTA, CDR2 FQGNSA. The CDR3 is CASSLQGIPSTDTQYF. The CDR3, as DNA: TGTGCCAGCAGCTTACAGGGTATCCCTAGCACAGATACGCAGTATTTT. Full variable domain (missing parts from reference TRBV7-2 and TRBJ2-3): GAGVSQSPSNKVTEKGKDVELRCDPISGHTALYWYRQSLGQGLEFLIYFQGNSAPDKSGLPSDRFSAERTGGSVSTLTIQRTQQEDSAVYLCASSLQGIPSTDTQYFGPGTRLTVL.

The V call is TRBV5-5, the J call TRBJ1-6; no clear D gene. V shed 3 bases and J shed 7 bases, with 14 bases lying between them. The CDR3 loop spans 15 amino acids. Germline V gene sequence: CDR1 SGHKS, CDR2 YYEKEE (reference sequence). CDR3 loop: CASSSVQRGNSPLHF. DNA of the CDR3: TGTGCCAGCAGCTCGGTACAGCGCGGGAATTCACCCCTCCACTTT.

J is TRBJ1-1 and V is TRBV7-2; 7 bases agree with TRBD1. Germline CDR1 is SGHTA and CDR2 is FQGNSA. This CDR3 has 13 amino acids. After removal of 1 base from V and 6 bases from J, the junction contained 2 bases not matched to a gene. Here the CDR3 DNA reads TGTGCCAGCAGCTTAGTGGGGACAGCTGAAGCTTTCTTT. This translates into CASSLVGTAEAFF.

This rearrangement joins TRBV7-9 to TRBJ1-1; weak D call: TRBD1 (5 bases). In germline, CDR1 is SEHNR, CDR2 FQNEAQ (reference sequence). This CDR3 comprises 14 residues. V was clipped by 8 bases and J by 3 bases, with 16 bases between them. CDR3 amino acids: CASERTSRDTEAFF. The CDR3 bases are TGTGCCAGCGAAAGAACTTCCAGGGACACTGAAGCTTTCTTT. Drawing the rest from reference TRBV7-9 and TRBJ1-1, the complete variable domain is DTGVSQNPRHKITKRGQNVTFRCDPISEHNRLYWYRQTLGQGPEFLTYFQNEAQLEKSRLLSDRFSAERPKGSFSTLEIQRTEQGDSAMYLCASERTSRDTEAFFGQGTRLTVV.

The J gene is TRBJ1-4, the V gene TRBV11-2; the match to TRBD1 covers 9 bases. The CDR3 is 15 residues long. Germline V CDR1 and CDR2: SGHAT, FQNNGV. V lost 3 bases, J lost 5 bases, and 4 bases stayed unmatched. DNA for the CDR3: TGTGCCAGCAGCTTCCCCGGGACAGGGAATGAAAAACTGTTTTTT. Its protein product is CASSFPGTGNEKLFF.

This chain joins TRBV18 and TRBJ2-1; 8 nucleotides line up with TRBD2. Trimming removed 4 bases from V and 4 bases from J; junction bases left unmatched: 9. The CDR3 has 16 amino acids. Per the germline V gene, CDR1 is KGHSH and CDR2 is LQKENI. The CDR3 nucleotides are TGTGCCAGCTCACAGTCCGGGACTAGGGATTACAATGAGCAGTTCTTC. Its protein product is CASSQSGTRDYNEQFF.

The rearrangement joins TRBV4-3 to TRBJ2-1, with 7 nucleotides matching TRBD2. In germline, CDR1 is LGHNA, CDR2 YSLEER. This CDR3 has 16 residues. The junction had 7 bases not matched to a gene; V was cut back by 1 base and J by 4 bases. As DNA, the CDR3 is TGCGCCAGCAGCCAAGGTCTGGCGGGAGAGTACAATGAGCAGTTCTTC. The encoded protein is CASSQGLAGEYNEQFF.

The chain joins TRBV7-3 to TRBJ1-1, with unresolved D. CDR3 length equals 13 residues. The V end was cut by 6 bases, the J end by 1 base, with 9 bases between. Germline V gene sequence: CDR1 SGHTA, CDR2 FQGTGA. The CDR3 loop is CASREQRNTEAFF. DNA for the CDR3: TGTGCCAGCAGAGAACAAAGGAACACTGAAGCTTTCTTT.

The CDR3: CASSSGGPDEAFF. CDR3 in DNA: TGTGCCAGCAGCTCTGGTGGGCCGGATGAAGCTTTCTTT. The chain uses TRBV7-3 and TRBJ1-1; unclear D gene. The CDR3 covers 13 residues. Germline lookup yields CDR1 SGHTA and CDR2 FQGTGA. Trimming shortened V by 4 bases and J by 7 bases, and 13 bases separated the two germline ends.

The V call is TRBV14, the J call TRBJ2-3; no clear D gene. Germline lookup yields CDR1 SGHDN and CDR2 FVKESK. V lost 0 bases and J 6 bases, leaving 10 bases between the germline ends. The CDR3 is 14 amino acids. The CDR3 DNA is TGTGCCAGCAGCCAAGAAACTCAGGCGGATACGCAGTATTTT. This codes for CASSQETQADTQYF.

The CDR3 DNA reads TGTGCCAGCAGCTCTCCTCGGCCTTTAATCGCGGGAGCCGGAGAGGAGACCCAGTACTTC. Translated, it gives CASSSPRPLIAGAGEETQYF. The rearrangement links TRBV11-3 to TRBJ2-5; TRBD2 agrees at 7 bases. This CDR3 spans 20 amino acids. The V gene end was trimmed by 4 bases and the J gene end by 5 bases; junction bases not matched to a gene: 25. Germline CDR1 and CDR2: SGHNT and YENEEA.

This rearrangement joins TRBV4-3 to TRBJ2-1, with 13 bases identical to TRBD2. The germline gives CDR1 LGHNA, CDR2 YSLEER. The CDR3 length is 21 residues. After removal of 0 bases from V and 0 bases from J, the junction contained 11 bases not matched to a gene. The CDR3 sequence is CASSQESRTSGGGGSYNEQFF. The DNA of the CDR3 is TGCGCCAGCAGCCAAGAATCCCGGACTAGCGGGGGAGGGGGCTCCTACAATGAGCAGTTCTTC.

CDR3 sequence reads: CASSLSGTGELFF. The CDR3, as DNA: TGTGCCAGCAGCTTATCGGGCACCGGGGAGCTGTTTTTT. J is TRBJ2-2 and V is TRBV5-6, with D unresolved. The CDR3 is 13 residues long. Trimming took 2 bases from V and 4 from J, leaving 6 bases between them. Germline CDR1 is SGHDT and CDR2 is YYEEEE.

The chain couples TRBV6-1 to TRBJ1-2; possibly TRBD1 for D (5 bases). This CDR3 comprises 15 residues. Trimming shortened V by 3 bases and J by 0 bases, and 11 bases separated the two germline ends. Per germline, CDR1 MNHNS and CDR2 SASEGT. The CDR3, as DNA: TGTGCCAGCAGTGAGCAGGGCATCTCTAACTATGGCTACACCTTC. As protein: CASSEQGISNYGYTF.

The gene calls are TRBV4-1 and TRBJ2-3, with 8 bases fitting TRBD2. CDR1 is MGHRA, CDR2 YSYEKL, per germline. The CDR3 loop spans 18 amino acids. The junction had 8 bases not matched to a gene; V was cut back by 0 bases and J by 0 bases. The chain's CDR3 is CASSQDVRSSGSTDTQYF. The CDR3 bases are TGCGCCAGCAGCCAAGATGTTCGGTCTAGCGGGAGCACAGATACGCAGTATTTT.

V is TRBV5-4 and J is TRBJ2-2; 11 bases match TRBD2. The CDR3 spans 17 residues. CDR1 and CDR2 (germline): SGHNT, YYREEE (reference sequence). V was pared by 0 bases and J by 1 base, with 2 bases of the junction left unmatched. The CDR3 DNA is TGTGCCAGCAGCTTGGGTAGCGGGAGGGAGAACACCGGGGAGCTGTTTTTT. Translating it yields CASSLGSGRENTGELFF.

The rearrangement links TRBV5-4 to TRBJ1-1; 9 positions agree with TRBD1. Germline CDR1 SGHNT, CDR2 YYREEE (reference sequence). V shed 4 bases and J 1 base; nucleotides not matched to a gene: 5. The CDR3 length is 15 residues. The CDR3 coding sequence is TGTGCCAGCAGCGGGACAGGGAACCCGAACACTGAAGCTTTCTTT. It specifies CASSGTGNPNTEAFF.

Here the CDR3 reads CASSLAGGPLLANTEAFF. In DNA form, the CDR3 reads TGCGCCAGCAGCTTGGCCGGAGGTCCCCTTTTAGCGAACACTGAAGCTTTCTTT. This sequence joins TRBV5-1 and TRBJ1-1; D gene uncertain. The germline gives CDR1 SGHRS, CDR2 YFSETQ. With 0 bases removed from V and 1 base from J, the gap between germline ends came to 19 bases. The CDR3 runs to 18 residues.

The chain carries TRBV9 and TRBJ2-1; 15 nucleotides agree with TRBD2. CDR1 SGDLS and CDR2 YYNGEE come from the germline V gene. There are 15 residues in the CDR3. The ends lost 4 bases at V and 10 bases at J; junction bases unmatched: 6. CDR3 amino acids: CASSYRTSGRAEQFF. The CDR3, as DNA: TGTGCCAGCAGCTACAGGACTAGCGGGAGGGCCGAGCAGTTCTTC.

V and J are TRBV13 and TRBJ2-7; weak D call: TRBD1 (6 bases). Trimming took off 5 bases at V and 4 bases at J, with 12 bases between the two ends. The V gene's germline CDR1 is PRHDT and CDR2 FYEKMQ (reference sequence). This CDR3 comprises 13 residues. The CDR3 coding sequence is TGTGCCAGCAGCAGAAAACAGGGTTACGAGCAGTACTTC. This gives the protein CASSRKQGYEQYF. The full variable domain, completed using reference TRBV13 and TRBJ2-7, is AAGVIQSPRHLIKEKRETATLKCYPIPRHDTVYWYQQGPGQDPQFLISFYEKMQSDKGSIPDRFSAQQFSDYHSELNMSSLELGDSALYFCASSRKQGYEQYFGPGTRLTVT.

The chain is built from TRBV7-9 and TRBJ1-4; 9 bases fit TRBD1. Germline CDR1 SEHNR, CDR2 FQNEAQ (reference sequence). This CDR3 has 16 amino acids. V shed 3 bases, J shed 3 bases, and the junction held 5 bases outside the gene matches. CDR3 coding DNA: TGTGCCAGCAGCTTCGGACAGGGGAGGTCTAATGAAAAACTGTTTTTT. Residues: CASSFGQGRSNEKLFF.

This chain joins TRBV10-3 and TRBJ2-7, with 7 bases aligning to TRBD1. CDR1 and CDR2 from the germline V gene are ENHRY and SYGVKD. The ends lost 5 bases at V and 6 bases at J; junction bases unmatched: 7. This CDR3 region has 13 residues. The CDR3 DNA sequence: TGTGCCATCAGTTACGGGACAGATGGCGAGCAGTACTTC. As protein: CAISYGTDGEQYF.